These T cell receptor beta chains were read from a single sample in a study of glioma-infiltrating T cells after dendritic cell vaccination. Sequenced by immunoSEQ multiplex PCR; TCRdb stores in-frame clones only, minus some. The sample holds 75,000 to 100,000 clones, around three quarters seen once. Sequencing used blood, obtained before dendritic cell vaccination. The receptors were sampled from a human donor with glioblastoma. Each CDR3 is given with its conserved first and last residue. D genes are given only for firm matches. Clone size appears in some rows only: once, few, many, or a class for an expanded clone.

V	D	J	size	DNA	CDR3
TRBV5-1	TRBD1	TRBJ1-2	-	TGCGCCAGCAGCTTGCAGGGGGCGGGGTATGGCTACACCTTC	CASSLQGAGYGYTF
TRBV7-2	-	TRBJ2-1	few	TGTGCCAGCGGTTCTAGGGGTTTCTACGAGCAGTTCTTC	CASGSRGFYEQFF
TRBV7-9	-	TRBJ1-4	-	TGTGCCAGCAGCCCCGGACAGTATAATGAAAAACTGTTTTTT	CASSPGQYNEKLFF
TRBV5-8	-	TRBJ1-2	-	TGTGCCAGCAGCCCCACCTGGGGCAATGGCTACACCTTC	CASSPTWGNGYTF
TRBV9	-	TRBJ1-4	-	TGTGCCAGCAGCCCGAGGGGGGGAAGGGAACTGTTTTTT	CASSPRGGRELFF
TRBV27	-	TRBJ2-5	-	TGTGCCAGCAGTTTAATACGCAGCTCCGCGGTCGAGACCCAGTACTTC	CASSLIRSSAVETQYF
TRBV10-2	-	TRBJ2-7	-	TGCGCCAGCAGAGCCGGGTCCATCCCTTACGAGCAGTACTTC	CASRAGSIPYEQYF
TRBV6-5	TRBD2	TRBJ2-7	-	TGTGCCAGCAGTGAAGGAGTTAGCGGGGCCAAGCAGTACTTC	CASSEGVSGAKQYF
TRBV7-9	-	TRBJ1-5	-	TGTGCCAGCAGCTTGGCGGGAAGCAATCAGCCCCAGCATTTT	CASSLAGSNQPQHF
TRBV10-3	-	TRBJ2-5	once	TGTGCCATCAGTGGGCTAGAACAAGAGACCCAGTACTTC	CAISGLEQETQYF
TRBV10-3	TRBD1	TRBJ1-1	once	TGTGCCATCAGGGGACAGCCGAACACTGAAGCTTTCTTT	CAIRGQPNTEAFF
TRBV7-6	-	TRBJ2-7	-	TGTGCCAGCAGTATCAGTCAGGGGGGCCCCTACGAGCAGTACTTC	CASSISQGGPYEQYF
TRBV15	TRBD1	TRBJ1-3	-	TGTGCCACCAGCAGACGCAGGGGGGCCCGGACCTCTGGAAACACCATATATTTT	CATSRRRGARTSGNTIYF
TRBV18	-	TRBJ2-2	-	TGTGCCAGCTCACCGATCGCAGGGGACACCGGGGAGCTGTTTTTT	CASSPIAGDTGELFF
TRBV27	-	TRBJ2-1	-	TGTGCCAGCAGTTTAGAGGGTGCCTCCTACAATGAGCAGTTCTTC	CASSLEGASYNEQFF
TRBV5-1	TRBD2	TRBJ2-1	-	TGCGCCAGCAAGCGGGAGGAGGCCTACAATGAGCAGTTCTTC	CASKREEAYNEQFF
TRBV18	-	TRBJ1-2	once	TGTGCCAGCTCCGTTGGACTTAACTATGGCTACACCTTC	CASSVGLNYGYTF
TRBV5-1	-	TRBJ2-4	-	TGCGCCAGCAGCTTGGACAGCGGCAGTGAACACCTCCCCAAAAACATTCAGTACTTC	CASSLDSGSEHLPKNIQYF
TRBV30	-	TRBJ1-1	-	TGTGCCGCCGGGATTGAAGCTTTCTTT	CAAGIEAFF
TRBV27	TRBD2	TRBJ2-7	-	TGTGCCAGCAGTCGTAGCGGGAGCTCCTACGAGCAGTACTTC	CASSRSGSSYEQYF
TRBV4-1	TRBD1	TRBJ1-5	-	TGCGCCAGCAGTCGCACAGGGGCGTCGGGCAATCAGCCCCAGCATTTT	CASSRTGASGNQPQHF
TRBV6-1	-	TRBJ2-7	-	TGTGCCAGCAGTTCCCGACTCGCCTACGAGCAGTACTTC	CASSSRLAYEQYF
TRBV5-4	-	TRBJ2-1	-	TGTGCCAGCAGCGTCCAGGGAAACTCCTACAATGAGCAGTTCTTC	CASSVQGNSYNEQFF
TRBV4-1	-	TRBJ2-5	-	TGCGCCAGCAGCCAAGATAGGAGCGGGCCCTGGGGAGAGACCCAGTACTTC	CASSQDRSGPWGETQYF
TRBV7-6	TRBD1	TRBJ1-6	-	TGTGCCAGCCGTGGACAGGTTAATTCACCTCTCCACTTT	CASRGQVNSPLHF
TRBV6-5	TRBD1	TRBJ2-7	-	TGTGCCAGCAGTGGGGGGACAGGGGGCGGGTACGAGCAGTACTTC	CASSGGTGGGYEQYF
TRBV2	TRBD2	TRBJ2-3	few	TGTGCCAGCAGACCTCCGGGACTAGAAACAGATACGCAGTATTTT	CASRPPGLETDTQYF
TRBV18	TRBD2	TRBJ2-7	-	TGTGCCAGCTCCCTTAAGGGACTAGCGGGGGGGGCCTCCTACGAGCAGTACTTC	CASSLKGLAGGASYEQYF
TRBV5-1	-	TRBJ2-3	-	TGCGCCAGCAGCTTGGTAGCTAGCACAGATACGCAGTATTTT	CASSLVASTDTQYF
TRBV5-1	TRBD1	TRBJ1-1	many	TGCGCCAGCAGCTTGGCCGGAGGGACAGGGTGGGACACTGAAGCTTTCTTT	CASSLAGGTGWDTEAFF
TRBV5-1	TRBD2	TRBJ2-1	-	TGCGCCAGCAGCTCACTAGCGGGGAGGGGTGGTGAGCAGTTCTTC	CASSSLAGRGGEQFF
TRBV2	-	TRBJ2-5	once	TGTGCCAGCAGTGTTGATTTTGGGCAGGGAGAGACCCAGTACTTC	CASSVDFGQGETQYF
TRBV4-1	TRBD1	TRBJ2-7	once	TGCGCCAGCAGCCAGAGCGCAGGGGGCGGATACGAGCAGTACTTC	CASSQSAGGGYEQYF
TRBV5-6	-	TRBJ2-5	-	TGTGCCAGCAGTTCGCAAGAGACCCAGTACTTC	CASSSQETQYF
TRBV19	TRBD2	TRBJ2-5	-	TGTGCCAGTAGTGAACTAGCGGGGCTCTCCCAGTACTTC	CASSELAGLSQYF
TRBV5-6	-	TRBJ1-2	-	TGTGCCAGCAGCTTGGGACGGGTATATGGCTACACCTTC	CASSLGRVYGYTF
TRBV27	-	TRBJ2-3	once	TGTGCCAGCAGACCTTGGCAGGTGAGAGATACGCAGTATTTT	CASRPWQVRDTQYF
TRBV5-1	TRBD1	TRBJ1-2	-	TGCGCCAGCAGCCTATCCCCAGACAGGGGGGACTATGGCTACACCTTC	CASSLSPDRGDYGYTF
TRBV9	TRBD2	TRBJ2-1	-	TGTGCCAGCAGCAGACTAGCGGCCCGTGGGCCCCTAAACGATGAGCAGTTCTTC	CASSRLAARGPLNDEQFF
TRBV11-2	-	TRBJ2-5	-	TGTGCCAGCAGCTTAAATTTAGCCGCTCAAGGAGAGACCCAGTACTTC	CASSLNLAAQGETQYF
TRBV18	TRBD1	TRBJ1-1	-	TGTGCCAGCTCACCGGACAGGGATGACACTGAAGCTTTCTTT	CASSPDRDDTEAFF
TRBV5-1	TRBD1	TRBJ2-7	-	TGCGCCAGCAGCAGAACCCGGGACAGGGTGGAGGAGCAGTACTTC	CASSRTRDRVEEQYF
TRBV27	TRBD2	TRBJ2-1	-	TGTGCCAGCAGTTTAAGGCTAGCGGGGGTACGCTCCTACAATGAGCAGTTCTTC	CASSLRLAGVRSYNEQFF
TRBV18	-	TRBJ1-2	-	TGTGCCAGCTCACCGCCGGGTGGTGGCTACACCTTC	CASSPPGGGYTF
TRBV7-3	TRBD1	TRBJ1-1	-	TGTGCCAGCAGCTTAGTCAGGGACAGGGGTGTGATCATGAACACTGAAGCTTTCTTT	CASSLVRDRGVIMNTEAFF